The rows below give T cell receptor beta chains drawn from one sample of a study of T cells in Graves' hyperthyroidism and ophthalmopathy. MiXCR, run by TCRdb on the multiplex PCR reads, gives a single entry per CDR3 protein. This sample has roughly 640,000 distinct CDR3 sequences; more than 15% occur once, and the top ten carry around 3.5%. Sequencing was performed on blood. The origin of the receptors is a woman aged 40-49 years with Graves' ophthalmopathy. Each CDR3 is given with its conserved first and last residue. Each record gives: J gene, V gene, CDR3 protein.

TRBJ2-7 | TRBV18 | CASSPYSSIEQYF
TRBJ2-1 | TRBV19 | CASSLKAGPPYNEQFF
TRBJ1-2 | TRBV5-5 | CASSQADSAYGYTF
TRBJ2-1 | TRBV12-3/TRBV12-4 | CASTPDLAGGHGFNEQFF
TRBJ2-1 | TRBV28 | CAGCDRGYNEQFF
TRBJ1-6 | TRBV28 | CASSLAEWNSPLHF
TRBJ2-1 | TRBV2 | CASSGDRGGEQFF
TRBJ1-5 | TRBV20-1 | CSASDQPQHF
TRBJ2-3 | TRBV20-1 | CSAMTRQGTDTQYF
TRBJ2-2 | TRBV6-2/TRBV6-3 | CASSYSVAAGELFF
TRBJ1-5 | TRBV2 | CASSGYIGISNQPQHF
TRBJ1-5 | TRBV11-2 | CASSLDGVSSNQPQHF
TRBJ1-1 | TRBV19 | CATTLGTEAFF